The source of this T cell receptor beta chain is a study of CD8+CD57+ T cells in acquired aplastic anemia. CDR1 and CDR2 (germline): LNHNV, YYDKDF (reference sequence). There are 15 residues in the CDR3. The V gene end was trimmed by 3 bases and the J gene end by 4 bases; junction bases not matched to a gene: 6. Study results and caveats: Patients and controls were not found to differ significantly in CD8+ Simpson's diversity.

It was patients with CD8+CD57+ cell expansion by flow cytometry who were chosen for sequencing. Genomic DNA served as template for TCR beta VDJ and CDR3 profiling. One entry per CDR3 protein results from TCRdb running MiXCR on the reads. Here the sample spans under 200,000 distinct CDR3 sequences, over 40% being singletons. This clonotype was found a few times. The antigen remains undetermined. The chain employs TRBV15 and TRBJ2-1; the match to TRBD1 covers 7 bases. The sequence derives from a human donor with aplastic anemia. Sequenced sample: sorted CD4+, CD8+, or CD8+CD57+ T cells (not recorded which) from PBMCs. The CDR3 DNA is TGTGCCACCAGCAGGAATGGACAGGCTTACAATGAGCAGTTCTTC. Amino acids: CATSRNGQAYNEQFF.